The 15 T cell receptor beta chains in this list originate from one sample, sequenced in a study of cytomegalovirus exposure and HLA in healthy donors. PCR was performed using 60 Vbeta and 13 Jbeta primers. Assay used: immunoSEQ multiplex PCR; TCRdb lists only in-frame clones, some missing. This table has about 190,000 clones, 78% appearing once. Sequences were obtained from PBMCs. The receptors derive from a woman under 40 in good health and CMV-seropositive.

The genes are TRBV5-6 and TRBJ2-3, with 9 bases identical to TRBD1. The CDR3 extends over 18 amino acids. The V and J ends lost 6 bases and 0 bases, in that order; junction bases with no gene match: 14. Germline values: CDR1 SGHDT, CDR2 YYEEEE. The CDR3 loop is CASTPHIPQGASTDTQYF. CDR3 in DNA: TGTGCCAGCACCCCACACATCCCACAGGGGGCTAGCACAGATACGCAGTATTTT.

The count of this clone is one. The V gene is TRBV27, the J gene TRBJ1-4; possible D gene TRBD1, 5 bases. Looked up from germline, CDR1 is MNHEY and CDR2 is SMNVEV (reference sequence). This CDR3 has 15 residues. Trimming removed 2 bases from V and 5 bases from J, with 12 bases in between. CDR3 coding DNA: TGTGCCAGCAGTTTAGCCCTTGCAGGGAATGAAAAACTGTTTTTT. Protein: CASSLALAGNEKLFF. Filled out from reference TRBV27 and TRBJ1-4, the complete variable domain reads EAQVTQNPRYLITVTGKKLTVTCSQNMNHEYMSWYRQDPGLGLRQIYYSMNVEVTDKGDVPEGYKVSRKEKRNFPLILESPSPNQTSLYFCASSLALAGNEKLFFGSGTQLSVL.

The chain uses TRBV10-2 and TRBJ1-2; the D is unclear. The CDR3 runs 13 residues. Germline CDR1 WSHSY, CDR2 SAAADI. V lost 4 bases to trimming and J lost 8 bases, with 14 bases between them. CDR3 sequence (DNA): TGCGCCAGCAGTGTAGAGGTACGGCGAGGCTACACCTTC. It is translated as CASSVEVRRGYTF.

The V gene is TRBV7-6, the J gene TRBJ2-7, with D uncertain. The CDR3 sequence is 14 residues long. V was clipped by 3 bases and J by 1 base, with 10 bases between them. CDR1 and CDR2 from the germline V gene are SGHVS and FNYEAQ. The CDR3 loop reads CASSFGPSSYEQYF. CDR3 in DNA: TGTGCCAGCAGCTTCGGTCCGAGTTCCTACGAGCAGTACTTC.

The chain carries TRBV5-4 and TRBJ1-3; 7 bases are a match to TRBD1. In germline, CDR1 is SGHNT, CDR2 YYREEE (reference sequence). The CDR3 length is 15 residues. V gave up 4 bases and J gave up 4 bases; unmatched junction bases: 8. The CDR3 spells CASSQGGGSGNTIYF. CDR3 nucleotide sequence: TGTGCCAGCAGCCAAGGAGGGGGCTCGGGAAACACCATATATTTT.

The CDR3 sequence is CASRTRGAPYEQYF. The DNA for the CDR3 is TGTGCCAGCCGGACTAGGGGGGCCCCCTACGAGCAGTACTTC. The chain carries TRBV27 and TRBJ2-7; D might be TRBD2 (7 bases). V was trimmed by 8 bases and J by 2 bases, leaving 16 bases between them. Germline values: CDR1 MNHEY, CDR2 SMNVEV (reference sequence). This CDR3 spans 14 amino acids.

The V call is TRBV27, the J call TRBJ2-1; TRBD1 might be the D (6 bases). The CDR3 is made up of 14 amino acids. Trimming took 2 bases from V and 15 from J, leaving 20 bases between them. Germline assignment: CDR1 MNHEY and CDR2 SMNVEV (reference sequence). CDR3: CASSLVDRSTLRFF. The CDR3 nucleotides read TGTGCCAGCAGTTTAGTCGACAGGAGTACCCTGCGGTTCTTC.

J is TRBJ1-1 and V is TRBV29-1, with 7 bases lining up with TRBD1. V shed 1 base, J shed 5 bases, and the junction held 7 bases outside the gene matches. There are 14 residues in the CDR3. Germline V lookup: CDR1 SQVTM, CDR2 ANQGSEA. CDR3: CSVEGKGAGTEAFF. As DNA, the CDR3 is TGCAGCGTTGAAGGGAAGGGGGCTGGGACTGAAGCTTTCTTT. Full variable domain (rest looked up from reference TRBV29-1 and TRBJ1-1): SAVISQKPSRDICQRGTSLTIQCQVDSQVTMMFWYRQQPGQSLTLIATANQGSEATYESGFVIDKFPISRPNLTFSTLTVSNMSPEDSSIYLCSVEGKGAGTEAFFGQGTRLTVV.

V is TRBV6-5 and J is TRBJ2-1; D remains ambiguous. CDR3 size: 13 residues. Deletions cut 5 bases from V and 4 bases from J, with 9 bases between. Germline loops: CDR1 MNHEY, CDR2 SVGAGI. The CDR3 DNA is TGTGCCAGCAGTCCCACAGATTACAATGAGCAGTTCTTC. Its protein is CASSPTDYNEQFF.

This clone was found a few times. The chain couples TRBV7-2 to TRBJ1-5, with 8 bases lining up with TRBD1. This CDR3 region has 16 residues. Per the germline V gene, CDR1 is SGHTA and CDR2 is FQGNSA. The J segment lost 6 bases and the V segment lost 5 bases, leaving 12 bases of the junction unmatched. CDR3 region: CASSPLSDRDFQPQHF. For the CDR3, the DNA is TGTGCCAGCAGCCCTCTATCGGACAGGGATTTTCAGCCCCAGCATTTT.

This chain uses TRBV4-3 with TRBJ2-2, with D maybe TRBD2 (5 bases). The CDR3 is 15 residues long. CDR1 is LGHNA, CDR2 YSLEER, per germline. V was clipped by 1 base and J by 5 bases, with 11 bases between them. CDR3 loop: CASSQVGRGTGELFF. The CDR3 nucleotides read TGCGCCAGCAGCCAAGTAGGGCGAGGGACCGGGGAGCTGTTTTTT.

The gene calls are TRBV9 and TRBJ2-7, with D maybe TRBD2 (5 bases). The V end lost 0 bases, the J end lost 3 bases, and 10 bases lay between the germline ends. Germline CDR1 is SGDLS and CDR2 is YYNGEE. The CDR3 runs to 14 residues. CDR3 coding DNA: TGTGCCAGCAGCGTAGGCGTAGCGAGCTACGAGCAGTACTTC. It encodes CASSVGVASYEQYF.

The CDR3 DNA sequence: TGTGCCAGCAGCCCCGGACACGGGAACACTGAAGCTTTCTTT. Encoded protein: CASSPGHGNTEAFF. This chain links TRBV6-5 with TRBJ1-1, with D perhaps matching TRBD1 (5 bases). CDR3 length equals 14 residues. V dropped 6 bases and J dropped 1 base, with 12 bases sitting between them. The germline gives CDR1 MNHEY, CDR2 SVGAGI.

The chain links TRBV19 to TRBJ1-2; TRBD1 agrees at 8 bases. The CDR3 is 17 residues long. V lost 7 bases to trimming and J lost 2 bases; unmatched junction nucleotides: 15. The V gene's germline CDR1 is LNHDA and CDR2 SQIVND (reference sequence). This chain's CDR3 is CASIPFGTGPINYGYTF. The CDR3 nucleotides are TGTGCCAGTATCCCGTTCGGGACAGGCCCCATCAACTATGGCTACACCTTC.

The rearrangement uses TRBV5-4 and TRBJ1-5; TRBD1 agrees at 8 bases. The J segment lost 4 bases and the V segment lost 0 bases, leaving 6 bases of the junction unmatched. The CDR3 has 16 residues. Germline loops: CDR1 SGHNT, CDR2 YYREEE (reference sequence). The CDR3 DNA reads as TGTGCCAGCAGCTTGGGACCGGGACAGGTTAATCAGCCCCAGCATTTT. It codes for CASSLGPGQVNQPQHF.